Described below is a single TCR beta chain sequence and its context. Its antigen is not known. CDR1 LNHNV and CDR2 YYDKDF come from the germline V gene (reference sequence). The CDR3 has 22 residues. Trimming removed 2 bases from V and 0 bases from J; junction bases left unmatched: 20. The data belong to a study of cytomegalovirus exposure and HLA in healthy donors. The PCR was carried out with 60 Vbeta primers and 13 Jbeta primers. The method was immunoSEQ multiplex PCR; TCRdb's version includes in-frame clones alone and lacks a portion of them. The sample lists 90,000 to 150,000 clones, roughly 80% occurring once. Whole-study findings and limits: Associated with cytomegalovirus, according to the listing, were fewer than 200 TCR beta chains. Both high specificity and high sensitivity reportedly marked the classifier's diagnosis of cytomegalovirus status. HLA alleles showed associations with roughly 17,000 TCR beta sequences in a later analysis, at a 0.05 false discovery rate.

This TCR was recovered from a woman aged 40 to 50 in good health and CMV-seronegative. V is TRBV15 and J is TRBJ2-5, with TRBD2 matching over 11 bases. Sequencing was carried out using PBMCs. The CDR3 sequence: CATSRFAGTSGPGTLNQETQYF. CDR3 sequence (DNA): TGTGCCACCAGCAGATTTGCCGGGACTAGCGGCCCGGGCACTCTAAACCAAGAGACCCAGTACTTC.